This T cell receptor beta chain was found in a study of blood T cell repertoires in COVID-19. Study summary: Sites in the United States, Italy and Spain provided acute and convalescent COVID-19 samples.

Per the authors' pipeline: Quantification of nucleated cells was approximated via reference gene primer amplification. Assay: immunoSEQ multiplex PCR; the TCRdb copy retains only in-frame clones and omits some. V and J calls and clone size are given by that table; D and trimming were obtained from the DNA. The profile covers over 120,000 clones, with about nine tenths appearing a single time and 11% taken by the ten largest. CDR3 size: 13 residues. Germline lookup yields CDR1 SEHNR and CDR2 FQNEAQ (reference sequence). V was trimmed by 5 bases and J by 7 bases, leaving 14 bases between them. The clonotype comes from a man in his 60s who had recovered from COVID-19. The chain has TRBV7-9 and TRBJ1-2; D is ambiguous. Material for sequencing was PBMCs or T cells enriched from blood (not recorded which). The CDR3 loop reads CASSPGWEAGYTF. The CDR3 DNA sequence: TGTGCCAGCAGCCCCGGTTGGGAGGCTGGCTACACCTTC.